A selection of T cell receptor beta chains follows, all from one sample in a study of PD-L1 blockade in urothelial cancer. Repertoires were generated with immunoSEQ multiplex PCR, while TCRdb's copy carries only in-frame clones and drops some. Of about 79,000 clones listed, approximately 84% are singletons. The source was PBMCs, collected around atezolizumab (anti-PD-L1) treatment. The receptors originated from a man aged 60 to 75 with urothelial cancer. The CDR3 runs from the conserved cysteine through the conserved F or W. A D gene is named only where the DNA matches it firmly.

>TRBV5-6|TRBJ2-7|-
CASSLAGYVDYEQYF
TGTGCCAGCAGCTTGGCCGGGTACGTTGACTACGAGCAGTACTTC
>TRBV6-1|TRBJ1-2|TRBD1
CASSQDREVYGYTF
TGTGCCAGCAGCCAAGACAGGGAGGTATATGGCTACACCTTC
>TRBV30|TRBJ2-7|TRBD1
CAWARQGLYEQYF
TGTGCCTGGGCCCGACAGGGGCTCTACGAGCAGTACTTC
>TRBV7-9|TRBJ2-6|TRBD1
CASTYPGQGALGANVLTF
TGTGCCAGCACCTACCCGGGACAGGGGGCGCTTGGGGCCAACGTCCTGACTTTC
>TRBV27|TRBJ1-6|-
CASSSRQTNSPLHF
TGTGCCAGCAGTTCCCGACAGACTAATTCACCCCTCCACTTT
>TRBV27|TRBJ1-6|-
CASSLRGRDNSPLHF
TGTGCCAGCAGTTTAAGGGGCCGAGATAATTCACCCCTCCACTTT
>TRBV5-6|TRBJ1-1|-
CASSLAGELGAFF
TGTGCCAGCAGCTTGGCCGGGGAGCTTGGAGCTTTCTTT
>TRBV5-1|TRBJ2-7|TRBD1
CASSGQGALYEQYF
TGCGCCAGCAGCGGACAGGGGGCGCTTTACGAGCAGTACTTC
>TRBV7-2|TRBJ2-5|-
CASSLSGPVGETQYF
TGTGCCAGCAGCTTAAGCGGGCCAGTAGGAGAGACCCAGTACTTC
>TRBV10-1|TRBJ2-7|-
CASSAEQGNEQYF
TGCGCCAGCAGTGCGGAACAGGGAAACGAGCAGTACTTC
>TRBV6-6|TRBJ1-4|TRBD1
CASSKGTDWGFF
TGTGCCAGCAGCAAAGGGACAGACTGGGGGTTTTTT